The subject of this entry is one T cell receptor (beta chain). Produced via immunoSEQ multiplex PCR; TCRdb's table is partial and in-frame only. The sample has 450,000 to 550,000 clones, roughly 87% seen once; the top ten hold under 2%. This record comes from a study of Ad26.COV2.S vaccination and SARS-CoV-2 variants. Treatment described: around 19 received Ad26.COV2.S at low or high dose, single or two shots; roughly five received placebo; per-sample allocation not given. Day 63 after the first injection of vaccine or placebo was the sampling time. The length of the CDR3 is 13 residues. Deletions cut 6 bases from V and 5 bases from J, with 11 bases between. Looked up from germline, CDR1 is MNHEY and CDR2 is SVGAGI.

The rearrangement links TRBV6-5 to TRBJ1-5; D remains unclear. The sample here was peripheral blood, taken in a trial of Ad26.COV2.S vaccine versus placebo. The TCR comes from a person aged 18-60 years who received the Ad26.COV2.S COVID-19 vaccine or a placebo. This CDR3 reads CASSPKYYQPQHF. CDR3 DNA: TGTGCCAGCAGCCCGAAGTATTATCAGCCCCAGCATTTT.